This record concerns one T cell receptor beta chain sequence. These data belong to a study of human T cells and chemical hapten exposure. In TCRdb, the 5' RACE reads were re-called with MiXCR into one record per CDR3 protein. The table has over 95,000 distinct CDR3 sequences, around 20% seen once. The starting material, unfractionated whole blood, was used for total RNA extraction. This CDR3 is built from 15 residues. The V end was cut by 3 bases, the J end by 7 bases, with 13 bases between. The clonotype comes from a human donor in good health. The chain couples TRBV12-3 or TRBV12-4 to TRBJ1-6; D not resolved. CDR3 coding DNA: TGTGCCAGCAGTTTCTTTGCCCCCGAAAATTCACCCCTCCACTTT. The encoded protein is CASSFFAPENSPLHF.